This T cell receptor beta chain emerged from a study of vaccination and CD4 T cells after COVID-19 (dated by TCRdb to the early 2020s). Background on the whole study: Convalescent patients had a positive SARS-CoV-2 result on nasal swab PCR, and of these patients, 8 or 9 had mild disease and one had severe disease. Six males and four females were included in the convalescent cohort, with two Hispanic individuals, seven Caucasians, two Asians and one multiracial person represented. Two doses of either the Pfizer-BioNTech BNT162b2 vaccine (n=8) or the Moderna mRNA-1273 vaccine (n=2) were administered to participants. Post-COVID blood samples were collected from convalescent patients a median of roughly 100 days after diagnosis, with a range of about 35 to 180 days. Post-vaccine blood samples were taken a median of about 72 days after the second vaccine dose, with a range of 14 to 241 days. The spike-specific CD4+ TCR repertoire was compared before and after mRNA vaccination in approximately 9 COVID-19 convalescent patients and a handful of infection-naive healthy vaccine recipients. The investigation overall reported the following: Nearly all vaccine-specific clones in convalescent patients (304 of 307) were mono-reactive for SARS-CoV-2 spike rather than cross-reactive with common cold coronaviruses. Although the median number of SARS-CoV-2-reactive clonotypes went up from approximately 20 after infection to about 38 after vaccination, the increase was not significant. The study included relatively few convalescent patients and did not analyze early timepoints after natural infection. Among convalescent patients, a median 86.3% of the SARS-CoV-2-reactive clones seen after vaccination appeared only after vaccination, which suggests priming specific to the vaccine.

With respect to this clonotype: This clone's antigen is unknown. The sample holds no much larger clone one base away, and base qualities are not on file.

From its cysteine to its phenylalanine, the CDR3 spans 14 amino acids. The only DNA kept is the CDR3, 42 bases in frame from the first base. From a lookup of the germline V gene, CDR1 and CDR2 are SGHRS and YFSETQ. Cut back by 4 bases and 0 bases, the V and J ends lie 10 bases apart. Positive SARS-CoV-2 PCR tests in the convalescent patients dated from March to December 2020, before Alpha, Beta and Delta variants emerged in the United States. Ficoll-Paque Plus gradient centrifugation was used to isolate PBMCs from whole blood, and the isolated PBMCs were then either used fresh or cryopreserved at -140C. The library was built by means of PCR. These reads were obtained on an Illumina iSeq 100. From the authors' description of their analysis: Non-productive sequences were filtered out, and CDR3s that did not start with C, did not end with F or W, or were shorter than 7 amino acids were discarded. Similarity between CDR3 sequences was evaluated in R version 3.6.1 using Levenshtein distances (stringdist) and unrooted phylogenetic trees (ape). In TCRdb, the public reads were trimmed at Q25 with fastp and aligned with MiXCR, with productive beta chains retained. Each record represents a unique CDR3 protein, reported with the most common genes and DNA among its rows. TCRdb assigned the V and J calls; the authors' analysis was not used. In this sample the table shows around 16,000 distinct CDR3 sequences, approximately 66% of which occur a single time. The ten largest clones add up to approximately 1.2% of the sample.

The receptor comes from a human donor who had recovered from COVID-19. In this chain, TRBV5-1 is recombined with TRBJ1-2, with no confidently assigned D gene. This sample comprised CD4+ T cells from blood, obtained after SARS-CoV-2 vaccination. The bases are TGCGCCAGCAGCGCAACTTGGGCTAACTATGGCTACACCTTC. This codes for CASSATWANYGYTF.